These T cell receptor beta chains were read from a single sample in a study of blood T cell repertoires in COVID-19. TCRdb's copy holds only in-frame clones and misses some; the assay was immunoSEQ multiplex PCR. Among 130,000 to 150,000 clones listed, around 83% were seen once. Sequencing was performed on PBMCs or T cells enriched from blood (not recorded which). These TCRs come from a man between 45 and 60 years old who had recovered from COVID-19. CDR3s include the opening cysteine and the closing phenylalanine or tryptophan. D genes are given only for firm matches. A row's size may be missing; if present it is once, few, many or a size class.

j_call | clone_size | d_call | v_call | cdr3_nt | cdr3_aa
TRBJ1-2 | - | - | TRBV29-1 | TGCAGCGTTGAAGACAGGGTTACGGATGGCTACACCTTC | CSVEDRVTDGYTF
TRBJ2-6 | - | - | TRBV9 | TGTGCCAGCAGCGGTAAGGAGGGGGCCTCTGGGGCCAACGTCCTGACTTTC | CASSGKEGASGANVLTF
TRBJ1-1 | once | TRBD1 | TRBV5-5 | TGTGCCAGCAGCGAGGACAGGTGGGCCACTGAAGCTTTCTTT | CASSEDRWATEAFF
TRBJ2-7 | - | - | TRBV6-5 | TGTGCCAGCAGTTTGGCCTTTAACTACGAGCAGTACTTC | CASSLAFNYEQYF
TRBJ1-6 | - | - | TRBV30 | TGTGCCTGGAGGGGAACAGGGAGCTCCTATAATTCACCCCTCCACTTT | CAWRGTGSSYNSPLHF
TRBJ2-1 | - | - | TRBV5-1 | TGCGCCAGCAGCTTATCCCTGGGGGGGGCCAACAATGAGCAGTTCTTC | CASSLSLGGANNEQFF
TRBJ1-5 | - | TRBD1 | TRBV24-1 | TGTGCCACCAGTGATCGGACAGGGAGGGAGCCCCAGCATTTT | CATSDRTGREPQHF
TRBJ2-7 | few | TRBD2 | TRBV6-5 | TGTGCCAGCAGTTACTCTTCGGCGGGGGGATCCTACGAGCAGTACTTC | CASSYSSAGGSYEQYF
TRBJ1-1 | - | - | TRBV7-7 | TGTGCTAGCAGCCAAGACAAGAACACTGAAGCTTTCTTT | CASSQDKNTEAFF
TRBJ2-2 | - | TRBD2 | TRBV11-2 | TGTGCCAGCAGCTTTTGGTTTAGCGGGGGGGCGAACACCGGGGAGCTGTTTTTT | CASSFWFSGGANTGELFF
TRBJ2-5 | - | TRBD2 | TRBV10-3 | TGTGCCACCTTAGCGGGGGGGCAGCAAGAGACCCAGTACTTC | CATLAGGQQETQYF
TRBJ1-5 | - | - | TRBV3-1/TRBV3-2 | TGTGCCAGCAGCCAGGGGAGATGGCAGCCCCAGCATTTT | CASSQGRWQPQHF
TRBJ1-6 | - | TRBD1 | TRBV30 | TGTGCCTGGAGTGGTCCCGGGACAGGGACCTATAATTCACCCCTCCACTTT | CAWSGPGTGTYNSPLHF
TRBJ2-4 | - | TRBD1 | TRBV5-6 | TGTGCCAGCAGCTTGGGCGGGACAGGGGACGACATTCAGTACTTC | CASSLGGTGDDIQYF
TRBJ1-5 | few | TRBD1 | TRBV5-6 | TGTGCCAGCAGCACCTCCGGGGCAGGGGGACAGCCCCAGCATTTT | CASSTSGAGGQPQHF
TRBJ1-4 | once | - | TRBV28 | TGTGCCAGCCGCAGGGACATTGAAAAACTGTTTTTT | CASRRDIEKLFF
TRBJ2-3 | - | TRBD2 | TRBV10-3 | TGTGCCATCAGAACTAGCGGGGGCACAGATACGCAGTATTTT | CAIRTSGGTDTQYF
TRBJ2-5 | - | TRBD1 | TRBV27 | TGTGCCAGCAGTTCGCCGGACAGGGACGAGACCCAGTACTTC | CASSSPDRDETQYF
TRBJ1-5 | - | - | TRBV7-9 | TGTGCCAGCAGCTTACCGGATCAGCCCCAGCATTTT | CASSLPDQPQHF
TRBJ1-3 | - | - | TRBV7-6 | TGTGCCAGCAGCTTAGCAGGAGGAAAGTCTGGAAACACCATATATTTT | CASSLAGGKSGNTIYF
TRBJ2-7 | - | TRBD1 | TRBV7-6 | TGTGCCAGCAGCTCACAGGGGACAGGGGACGAGCAGTACTTC | CASSSQGTGDEQYF
TRBJ1-6 | - | TRBD1 | TRBV18 | TGTGCCAGCTCACATTCAGTCGACAGGGGCCCACCCCTCCACTTT | CASSHSVDRGPPLHF
TRBJ1-6 | - | - | TRBV14 | TGTGCCAGCAGCCAAGCCAGTCAGGGGAATAATTCACCCCTCCACTTT | CASSQASQGNNSPLHF
TRBJ1-2 | - | - | TRBV10-3 | TGTGCCATCAGAAGGGACACCCACTATGGCTACACCTTC | CAIRRDTHYGYTF
TRBJ1-2 | - | TRBD1 | TRBV20-1 | TGCAGTGCTAGTTTGACAGGGCTTGGCTATGGCTACACCTTC | CSASLTGLGYGYTF
TRBJ2-3 | - | TRBD1 | TRBV5-1 | TGCGCCAGCAGCTTTGGACAGGGCACAGATACGCAGTATTTT | CASSFGQGTDTQYF
TRBJ2-2 | - | - | TRBV4-3 | TGCGCCAGCAGCCCCTCCACCGGGGAGCTGTTTTTT | CASSPSTGELFF
TRBJ1-4 | - | - | TRBV7-2 | TGTGCCAGCAGCTTAGGACAGAATGAAAAACTGTTTTTT | CASSLGQNEKLFF
TRBJ1-2 | few | TRBD1 | TRBV28 | TGTGCCAGCAGGATGACGGACAGGTCCTATGGCTACACCTTC | CASRMTDRSYGYTF
TRBJ1-1 | - | - | TRBV12-3/TRBV12-4 | TGTGCCAGCAGCCGAATGAGGAACACTGAAGCTTTCTTT | CASSRMRNTEAFF
TRBJ2-3 | - | TRBD2 | TRBV6-1 | TGTGCCAGCAGTGGGCGAGCTAGCGGACACAGCACAGATACGCAGTATTTT | CASSGRASGHSTDTQYF
TRBJ2-7 | - | TRBD1 | TRBV9 | TGTGCCAGCAGCGTTGCAGGACAGGGTTTCTACGAGCAGTACTTC | CASSVAGQGFYEQYF
TRBJ1-2 | - | - | TRBV4-3 | TGCGCCAGCAGCCAAGAATTTTTGCCGGAGGACCCCGAGGGCTATGGCTACACCTTC | CASSQEFLPEDPEGYGYTF
TRBJ1-5 | once | - | TRBV15 | TGTGCCACCAGCACGGATCAAGGGGGCAATCAGCCCCAGCATTTT | CATSTDQGGNQPQHF
TRBJ2-1 | - | - | TRBV11-2 | TGTGCCAGCAGCACAGACAGGTACAATGAGCAGTTCTTC | CASSTDRYNEQFF